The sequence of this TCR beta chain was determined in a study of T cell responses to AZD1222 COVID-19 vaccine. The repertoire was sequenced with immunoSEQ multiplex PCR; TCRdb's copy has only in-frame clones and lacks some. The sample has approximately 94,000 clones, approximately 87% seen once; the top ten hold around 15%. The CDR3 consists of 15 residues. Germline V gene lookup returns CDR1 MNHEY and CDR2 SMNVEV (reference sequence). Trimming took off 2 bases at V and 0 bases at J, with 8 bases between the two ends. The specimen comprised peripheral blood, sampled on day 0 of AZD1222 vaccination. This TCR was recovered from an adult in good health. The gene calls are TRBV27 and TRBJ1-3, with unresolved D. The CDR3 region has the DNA TGTGCCAGCAGTTTAGTCCCCGACTCTGGAAACACCATATATTTT. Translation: CASSLVPDSGNTIYF.